The 30 T cell receptor beta chains listed next were all sequenced from one sample in a study of T cell repertoires in cytomegalovirus infection. Their cognate antigens are unknown. One entry per CDR3 protein, called by TCRdb with MiXCR from the reads. The sample contains about 340,000 distinct CDR3 sequences, 25% to 30% of which appear only once. Sequences were derived from cultured PBMCs, sampled from culture after CMV antigen stimulation. These TCRs come from a human donor in good health (CMV status not recorded). Some clones in this sample may be carry-over from other donors' samples.

This clonotype showed up just a few times. The chain uses TRBV5-1 and TRBJ1-4; weak D call: TRBD1 (6 bases). V gave up 4 bases and J gave up 5 bases, with 21 bases separating them. Germline CDR1 reads SGHRS; CDR2 reads YFSETQ. This CDR3 region has 17 residues. The CDR3 spells CASSPGTSSYLNEKLFF. The CDR3 nucleotides read TGCGCCAGCAGCCCGGGGACATCCTCTTACCTCAATGAAAAACTGTTTTTT.

Comment on this clonotype: A much larger clone differs from this one at a single base, so this may be a read error. The gene calls are TRBV7-9 and TRBJ1-1, with 12 bases that match TRBD1. Germline CDR1 is SEHNR and CDR2 is FQNEAQ (reference sequence). The CDR3 length is 15 residues. Unmatched junction bases numbered 2, after V lost 1 base and J lost 5 bases. This CDR3 reads CASSLGGQGATEAFF. The CDR3 DNA is TGTGCCAGCAGCTTAGGGGGACAGGGGGCGACTGAAGCTTTCTTT.

This clonotype was observed a handful of times. This sequence joins TRBV7-3 and TRBJ2-1, with TRBD2 matching over 12 bases. V lost 5 bases to trimming and J lost 6 bases; unmatched junction nucleotides: 5. The germline V gene encodes CDR1 SGHTA and CDR2 FQGTGA. The CDR3 runs to 15 residues. CDR3 protein: CASSKGLAGLNEQFF. In DNA form, the CDR3 reads TGTGCCAGCAGCAAAGGACTAGCGGGGCTCAATGAGCAGTTCTTC. Combining the CDR3 with reference TRBV7-3 and TRBJ2-1 gives the whole variable domain GAGVSQTPSNKVTEKGKYVELRCDPISGHTALYWYRQSLGQGPEFLIYFQGTGAADDSGLPNDRFFAVRPEGSVSTLKIQRTERGDSAVYLCASSKGLAGLNEQFFGPGTRLTVL.

V and J are TRBV7-9 and TRBJ2-2; no clear D gene. V lost 7 bases and J lost 0, with 9 bases in between. The CDR3 length is 14 residues. The germline CDR1 and CDR2 sequences are SEHNR and FQNEAQ (reference sequence). CDR3 protein: CASKVSTNTGELFF. CDR3 bases: TGTGCCAGCAAAGTCTCTACGAACACCGGGGAGCTGTTTTTT.

This clonotype was recorded a few times. This chain joins TRBV2 and TRBJ1-4, with D perhaps matching TRBD1 (5 bases). CDR1 and CDR2 from the germline V gene are SNHLY and FYNNEI. CDR3 length: 12 residues. Trimming cost V 6 bases and J 12 bases, with 14 bases left between them. DNA of the CDR3: TGTGCCAGCAGGGTTAGCACAGGTCAACTGTTTTTT. This encodes CASRVSTGQLFF.

V gene TRBV9 combines with J gene TRBJ1-2; D gene uncertain. V lost 0 bases and J 3 bases, leaving 6 bases between the germline ends. The length of the CDR3 is 13 residues. In germline, CDR1 is SGDLS, CDR2 YYNGEE. The CDR3 region is CASSVGDDYGYTF. CDR3 DNA sequence: TGTGCCAGCAGCGTAGGAGATGACTATGGCTACACCTTC.

This clonotype was counted only a few times. The chain employs TRBV6-1 and TRBJ2-1, with D hard to call. V gave up 7 bases and J gave up 0 bases, with 13 bases separating them. Germline CDR1 is MNHNS and CDR2 is SASEGT. The CDR3 totals 15 residues. The CDR3 DNA is TGTGCCAGCACTGTAGTGGGTAGCTCCTACAATGAGCAGTTCTTC. Its translation is CASTVVGSSYNEQFF.

This clonotype was seen ten or more times. This sequence joins TRBV19 and TRBJ1-1, with D perhaps TRBD1 (5 bases). The CDR3 runs 16 residues. Looked up from germline, CDR1 is LNHDA and CDR2 is SQIVND (reference sequence). Trimming removed 4 bases at V and 0 bases at J, with 15 bases between. The CDR3 DNA sequence: TGTGCCAGTAGTAGACCCCCGGGGGTCATGAACACTGAAGCTTTCTTT. Translated, it gives CASSRPPGVMNTEAFF. Full variable domain (outside the CDR3, taken from reference TRBV19 and TRBJ1-1): DGGITQSPKYLFRKEGQNVTLSCEQNLNHDAMYWYRQDPGQGLRLIYYSQIVNDFQKGDIAEGYSVSREKKESFPLTVTSAQKNPTAFYLCASSRPPGVMNTEAFFGQGTRLTVV.

This clonotype was picked up a small number of times. The V call is TRBV9, the J call TRBJ1-6, with unresolved D. Germline V gene data show CDR1 as SGDLS and CDR2 as YYNGEE. CDR3 length equals 13 residues. V lost 4 bases and J 7 bases, leaving 9 bases between the germline ends. CDR3 DNA sequence: TGTGCCAGCAGCCCTCAGACGAATTCACCCCTCCACTTT. Protein: CASSPQTNSPLHF.

This clonotype has just a few counts. The chain uses TRBV18 and TRBJ1-6, with D unclear. The CDR3 is made up of 12 amino acids. With 4 bases removed from V and 9 bases from J, the gap between germline ends came to 7 bases. Germline-derived CDR1 and CDR2 are KGHSH and LQKENI. The CDR3 nucleotides read TGTGCCAGCTCACAGGAGACTTCACCCCTCCACTTT. It codes for CASSQETSPLHF.

The chain carries TRBV7-2 and TRBJ2-7, with 7 bases fitting TRBD2. V trimming: 4 bases; J trimming: 6 bases; junction bases outside the gene matches: 12. This CDR3 spans 15 amino acids. Per germline, CDR1 SGHTA and CDR2 FQGNSA. CDR3 nucleotides: TGTGCCAGCAGCTCCGACGGACTAGGGAGAGGCGAGCAGTACTTC. The encoded protein is CASSSDGLGRGEQYF.

This chain joins TRBV19 and TRBJ1-5, with 11 bases identical to TRBD1. This CDR3 is 15 amino acids long. V trimming: 5 bases; J trimming: 4 bases; junction bases outside the gene matches: 4. Per germline, CDR1 LNHDA and CDR2 SQIVND (reference sequence). CDR3 DNA sequence: TGTGCCAGTAGTGCTGGGACAGGGGGTAATCAGCCCCAGCATTTT. It translates to CASSAGTGGNQPQHF.

This clonotype was detected a few times. As DNA, the CDR3 is TGTGCCAGCAGCTTGAGTCCGGGAGTGGCAGATACGCAGTATTTT. This encodes CASSLSPGVADTQYF. This sequence joins TRBV7-2 and TRBJ2-3; D may be TRBD2 (6 bases). The germline CDR1 and CDR2 sequences are SGHTA and FQGNSA. V was clipped by 3 bases and J by 4 bases, with 14 bases between them. This CDR3 contains 15 residues.

This clonotype was observed a handful of times. The chain joins TRBV7-2 to TRBJ2-7; D is perhaps TRBD2 (6 bases). Trimming stripped 1 base from V and 7 bases from J, with 8 bases between. Germline CDR1 is SGHTA and CDR2 is FQGNSA. This CDR3 contains 12 residues. For the CDR3, the DNA is TGTGCCAGCAGCTTAGTTAGCGGAGAGCAGTACTTC. It yields the protein CASSLVSGEQYF.

The chain joins TRBV18 to TRBJ1-6; TRBD1 matches at 7 bases. The CDR3 extends over 15 amino acids. V dropped 0 bases and J dropped 8; count of bases not matched to a gene: 4. Germline V gene data show CDR1 as KGHSH and CDR2 as LQKENI. The CDR3 region is CASSPPETGYSPLHF. The DNA of the CDR3 is TGTGCCAGCTCACCACCCGAGACAGGGTATTCACCCCTCCACTTT.

There are many counts of this clonotype. The CDR3 sequence: CASSLTENTEAFF. The CDR3 DNA reads TGTGCCAGCAGTTTGACCGAAAACACTGAAGCTTTCTTT. The chain uses TRBV28 and TRBJ1-1, with D uncertain. Trimming stripped 3 bases from V and 2 bases from J, with 7 bases between. CDR1 is MDHEN, CDR2 SYDVKM, per germline. This CDR3 is 13 amino acids long.

CDR3 coding DNA: TGTGCCAGCAGCTCAAGAGGGACAGGGAGGGCCTACGAGCAGTACTTC. Its translation: CASSSRGTGRAYEQYF. The chain employs TRBV7-2 and TRBJ2-7; 9 bases align to TRBD1. Germline CDR1 reads SGHTA; CDR2 reads FQGNSA. Trimming took 4 bases from V and 2 from J; bases not matched to a gene: 9. The CDR3 totals 16 residues.

This rearrangement joins TRBV9 to TRBJ2-7, with a tentative D call TRBD1 (5 bases). CDR1 and CDR2 (germline): SGDLS, YYNGEE. Trimming cost V 2 bases and J 4 bases, with 16 bases left between them. This CDR3 comprises 15 residues. CDR3: CASSVGQGKGYEQYF. The CDR3 nucleotides read TGTGCCAGCAGCGTCGGGCAGGGAAAGGGGTACGAGCAGTACTTC. Complete variable domain (other parts from reference TRBV9 and TRBJ2-7): DSGVTQTPKHLITATGQRVTLRCSPRSGDLSVYWYQQSLDQGLQFLIQYYNGEERAKGNILERFSAQQFPDLHSELNLSSLELGDSALYFCASSVGQGKGYEQYFGPGTRLTVT.

The chain links TRBV12-5 to TRBJ2-3, with unresolved D. This CDR3 spans 12 amino acids. In germline, CDR1 is LGHNT, CDR2 FRNRAP. Trimming removed 5 bases at V and 0 bases at J, with 3 bases between. CDR3 sequence (DNA): TGTGCTAGTGGTAACAGCACAGATACGCAGTATTTT. Its protein product is CASGNSTDTQYF.

V is TRBV5-8 and J is TRBJ2-7; D may be TRBD1 or TRBD2 (6 bases each). V was pared by 2 bases and J by 5 bases, with 17 bases between. Germline-derived CDR1 and CDR2 are SGHTS and YDEGEE. The CDR3 length is 15 residues. The DNA of the CDR3 is TGTGCCAGCAGCTTCCGCCGTCGGGGGCGCGACGAGCAGTACTTC. Its protein product is CASSFRRRGRDEQYF. The variable domain in full, completed from reference TRBV5-8 and TRBJ2-7, reads EAGVTQSPTHLIKTRGQQATLRCSPISGHTSVYWYQQALGLGLQFLLWYDEGEERNRGNFPPRFSGRQFPNYSSELNVNALELEDSALYLCASSFRRRGRDEQYFGPGTRLTVT.

The gene calls are TRBV7-2 and TRBJ2-3; D not resolved. Trimming removed 7 bases from V and 6 bases from J, with 11 bases in between. The CDR3 covers 12 residues. Germline V gives CDR1 SGHTA, CDR2 FQGNSA. CDR3 in amino acids: CASTLNGDTQYF. The CDR3 region has the DNA TGTGCCAGCACTCTTAATGGGGATACGCAGTATTTT.

The J gene is TRBJ2-7, the V gene TRBV20-1, with unresolved D. Deletions cut 1 base from V and 4 bases from J, with 14 bases between. Per the germline V gene, CDR1 is DFQATT and CDR2 is SNEGSKA (reference sequence). The CDR3 loop spans 14 amino acids. CDR3 residues: CSARAPQPFYEQYF. CDR3 coding DNA: TGCAGTGCTAGAGCCCCCCAGCCCTTTTACGAGCAGTACTTC.

In this sample, this clonotype turned up many times. This chain joins TRBV28 and TRBJ1-1; unclear D gene. This CDR3 spans 11 amino acids. Trimming took off 2 bases at V and 11 bases at J, with 9 bases between the two ends. The V gene's germline CDR1 is MDHEN and CDR2 SYDVKM. The CDR3 reads CASSLGVGAFF. CDR3 nucleotide sequence: TGTGCCAGCAGTTTAGGGGTTGGGGCTTTCTTT.

This rearrangement joins TRBV28 to TRBJ2-1; 11 bases are shared with TRBD2. The CDR3 extends over 14 amino acids. Germline CDR1 reads MDHEN; CDR2 reads SYDVKM. The J segment lost 8 bases and the V segment lost 5 bases, leaving 5 bases of the junction unmatched. CDR3 region: CASSTSGSEHEQFF. DNA of the CDR3: TGTGCCAGCAGTACTAGCGGGAGTGAGCATGAGCAGTTCTTC.

The genes are TRBV7-2 and TRBJ2-3; D is unresolved. The CDR3 runs to 16 residues. V lost 4 bases, J lost 2 bases, and 16 bases lay in between. From germline, CDR1 is SGHTA and CDR2 FQGNSA. CDR3: CASSSTELWDTDTQYF. The CDR3 bases are TGTGCCAGCAGCTCGACGGAACTGTGGGACACAGATACGCAGTATTTT. The whole variable domain, filled in from reference TRBV7-2 and TRBJ2-3, reads GAGVSQSPSNKVTEKGKDVELRCDPISGHTALYWYRQSLGQGLEFLIYFQGNSAPDKSGLPSDRFSAERTGGSVSTLTIQRTQQEDSAVYLCASSSTELWDTDTQYFGPGTRLTVL.

V gene TRBV20-1 combines with J gene TRBJ2-1; 14 bases map to TRBD2. Germline CDR1 is DFQATT and CDR2 is SNEGSKA (reference sequence). The CDR3 consists of 15 residues. V was clipped by 6 bases and J by 6 bases; unmatched bases: 7. For the CDR3, the DNA is TGCAGTGCCAAGCGGACTAGCGGGGGGCCCAATGAGCAGTTCTTC. This sequence encodes CSAKRTSGGPNEQFF.

This clonotype was seen at least ten times. Here the CDR3 DNA reads TGTGCCAGCAGTTTCTCTACCAATCAGCCCCAGCATTTT. As protein: CASSFSTNQPQHF. The chain has TRBV12-3 or TRBV12-4 and TRBJ1-5, with D unclear. This CDR3 has 13 amino acids. Trimming pared 3 bases from V and 3 bases from J, leaving 6 bases between.

Many counts were recorded for this clonotype. The V call is TRBV7-2, the J call TRBJ1-6; 12 nucleotides line up with TRBD1. The J segment lost 6 bases and the V segment lost 5 bases, leaving 14 bases of the junction unmatched. CDR1 and CDR2 from the germline V gene are SGHTA and FQGNSA. The CDR3 is 19 residues long. CDR3 in DNA: TGTGCCAGCAGCGCCCCGGGACAGGGGGCCCGTTGGATTAATTCACCCCTCCACTTT. It encodes CASSAPGQGARWINSPLHF. Together with reference TRBV7-2 and TRBJ1-6, the CDR3 gives the full variable domain: GAGVSQSPSNKVTEKGKDVELRCDPISGHTALYWYRQSLGQGLEFLIYFQGNSAPDKSGLPSDRFSAERTGGSVSTLTIQRTQQEDSAVYLCASSAPGQGARWINSPLHFGNGTRLTVT.

This clonotype turned up a few times. This chain connects TRBV19 to TRBJ2-5; maybe TRBD1 (5 bases). CDR1 is LNHDA and CDR2 is SQIVND in the germline V gene (reference sequence). Trimming stripped 6 bases from V and 7 bases from J, with 18 bases between. CDR3 size: 14 residues. As DNA, the CDR3 is TGTGCCAGTAGCATCCTAGATCGTGGGGCGACCCAGTACTTC. Translating it yields CASSILDRGATQYF.

For this clonotype: One end of the junction does not line up with germline, which may come from a read error. This sequence joins TRBV2 and TRBJ2-1; TRBD2 agrees at 11 bases. The CDR3 contains 15 residues. Germline CDR1 and CDR2: SNHLY and FYNNEI. CDR3 sequence: CASRPTGTSGGALPF. Written as DNA, the CDR3 is TGTGCCAGCAGGCCAACCGGGACTAGCGGAGGGGCTCTCCCCTTC.